The present entry profiles one T cell receptor (beta chain) with its context. The target of this receptor is not known. Per-nucleotide qualities are absent, and no much larger clonotype sits a single base away. The data were taken from a study of post-analysis software for immune sequencing data (dated by TCRdb to 2014 to 2015). Background for the entire study: Recorded disease courses included relapsing-remitting, secondary progressive and progressive-relapsing multiple sclerosis, with some patients lacking subtype annotation. The patient repertoires were compared against approximately ten previously published healthy control repertoires obtained from donors aged 6 to 25 years. A subset of samples was prepared in parallel using single-end sample barcoding, then pooled and co-amplified after Illumina adapter ligation.

The germline V gene gives CDR1 as SGHDN and CDR2 as FVKESK. The CDR3 has 12 amino acids, counting the end cysteine and phenylalanine. Only the CDR3 part of the read is kept: 36 bases, read in frame from the first base. V lost 2 bases and J lost 15 bases; the stretch between them is 14 bases long. Paper-wide results and their limitations: Compared with controls, multiple sclerosis patients had significantly lower normalized Chao1 diversity, a finding suggesting substantial peripheral T-cell clonal expansion. The multiple sclerosis patient group was slightly younger than the control group. When samples were clustered directly using the F measure, samples prepared in the same batch co-clustered strongly, which prompted a batch-effect correction. Significantly higher frequencies in patients than in controls were found for a few TRBV segments, including TRBV5-6, TRBV5-1 and TRBV20-1.

The library was generated by PCR. Reads for this sample came from an Illumina HiSeq 2500. Unique molecular identifiers were incorporated into TCR beta cDNA libraries to reduce PCR and sequencing biases. Some 500,000 cDNA molecules were obtained for every 1 to 10 million input T cells, so each molecule roughly corresponded to one T cell. The patient libraries were prepared and sequenced using the same protocol as the earlier healthy control dataset. Samples belonging to the same batch were prepared together, multiplexed and sequenced on a shared HiSeq lane. For the original study's pipeline: MIGEC handled the raw barcoded reads, throwing out single-read molecular identifier groups before consensus assembly and CDR3 extraction. Clonotype tables were post-analysed with VDJtools, normalizing diversity by down-sampling all datasets to the smallest sample size. In repertoire overlap clustering, CDR3 amino acid sequences, but not nucleotide sequences, were matched to correct batch-related cross-sample contamination. The public reads were quality trimmed at Q25 with fastp and then assembled into clones with MiXCR by TCRdb, keeping productive beta chains. Identical CDR3 protein sequences are pooled into one entry, listed with their most common genes and DNA. TCRdb's processing, not the authors' own work, is the source of the V and J calls. The sample table contains about 770,000 distinct CDR3 sequences; only one count was recorded for about half of them. Clones ranked in the top ten supply 4.9% of the sample.

TCR beta repertoires were profiled from peripheral blood of roughly 13 young patients with multiple sclerosis to demonstrate the VDJtools post-analysis software. Multiple sclerosis patients were children and adolescents aged 6 to 15 years. This clonotype was sampled from a girl aged 10-17 years with multiple sclerosis. The sequenced sample consisted of blood. The sequence joins TRBV14 to TRBJ2-1, and TRBD1 may be the D gene, going by 6 matching bases. The sequenced DNA: TGTGCCAGCAGCCAACCCCCACAGGGACCGTTCTTC. Its coded protein is CASSQPPQGPFF.